This is a list of T cell receptor beta chains from one sample in a study of tissue T cells after allogeneic stem cell transplantation. The table came from immunoSEQ multiplex PCR; TCRdb's copy has only in-frame clones and leaves some out. This sample yields about 3,500 clones, of which approximately 79% are seen a single time; 5% belongs to the top ten. This specimen was left colon tissue, taken at autopsy. The receptor source for this set is a male patient over 55 with steroid-refractory graft-versus-host disease after an allogeneic stem cell transplant. The graft donor may account for some of the T cells. The CDR3 runs from the conserved cysteine through the conserved F or W. Fields, in order: V gene, clone size, J gene, D gene, CDR3 DNA, CDR3 protein. The D gene is left open where the match is weak. Clone size is stated in some rows and not others, as once, few, many or a class when expanded.

V gene: TRBV4-2
clone size: few
J gene: TRBJ2-1
D gene: NA
CDR3 DNA: TGTGCCAGCAGCCAAGATCGCGCTAGGGACAATGAGCAGTTCTTC
CDR3 protein: CASSQDRARDNEQFF

V gene: TRBV9
clone size: once
J gene: TRBJ1-1
D gene: TRBD1
CDR3 DNA: TGTGCCAGCAGCGGACAGGGGGCAACTGAAGCTTTCTTT
CDR3 protein: CASSGQGATEAFF

V gene: TRBV15
clone size: NA
J gene: TRBJ1-5
D gene: TRBD1
CDR3 DNA: TGTGCCACCAGCGGGGAGGGACAGGGGTTGGATCAGCCCCAGCATTTT
CDR3 protein: CATSGEGQGLDQPQHF

V gene: TRBV7-9
clone size: NA
J gene: TRBJ1-4
D gene: NA
CDR3 DNA: TGTGCCAGCGCCCAGGGACACGAAGATGAAAAACTGTTTTTT
CDR3 protein: CASAQGHEDEKLFF

V gene: TRBV2
clone size: once
J gene: TRBJ1-1
D gene: NA
CDR3 DNA: TGTGCCAGCAGGGACCGGACCGCCTCGAACACTGAAGCTTTCTTT
CDR3 protein: CASRDRTASNTEAFF

V gene: TRBV7-9
clone size: NA
J gene: TRBJ2-7
D gene: NA
CDR3 DNA: TGTGCCAGCAGCGTTACAGGGTCTGGCGTCTACGAGCAGTACTTC
CDR3 protein: CASSVTGSGVYEQYF

V gene: TRBV19
clone size: NA
J gene: TRBJ1-6
D gene: NA
CDR3 DNA: TGTGCCAGTAGTATTGGCGTATCACCCCTCCACTTT
CDR3 protein: CASSIGVSPLHF

V gene: TRBV9
clone size: NA
J gene: TRBJ2-1
D gene: NA
CDR3 DNA: TGTGCCAGCAGCGTAGCTAACAGAGGTGAGCAGTTCTTC
CDR3 protein: CASSVANRGEQFF

V gene: TRBV28
clone size: NA
J gene: TRBJ1-4
D gene: TRBD1
CDR3 DNA: TGTGCCAGCATCACTTCCCGGGACAGAAATGAAAAACTGTTTTTT
CDR3 protein: CASITSRDRNEKLFF

V gene: TRBV30
clone size: NA
J gene: TRBJ1-3
D gene: NA
CDR3 DNA: TGTGCCTGGAGGGATATACGGCTGAGCGTCTCTGGAAACACCATATATTTT
CDR3 protein: CAWRDIRLSVSGNTIYF

V gene: TRBV15
clone size: NA
J gene: TRBJ1-4
D gene: TRBD1
CDR3 DNA: TGTGCCACCAGCACCGACAGGGGAGTTAAAAAACTGTTTTTT
CDR3 protein: CATSTDRGVKKLFF

V gene: TRBV9
clone size: NA
J gene: TRBJ2-7
D gene: TRBD1
CDR3 DNA: TGTGCCAGCAGCCCAGCGACAGGGGGCTCCTACGAGCAGTACTTC
CDR3 protein: CASSPATGGSYEQYF

V gene: TRBV18
clone size: NA
J gene: TRBJ2-7
D gene: NA
CDR3 DNA: TGTGCCAGCTCACCAAGACAGTCCTACGAGCAGTACTTC
CDR3 protein: CASSPRQSYEQYF

V gene: TRBV12-3/TRBV12-4
clone size: few
J gene: TRBJ2-5
D gene: NA
CDR3 DNA: TGTGCCAGCAGTTTCAGCGAGACCCAGTACTTC
CDR3 protein: CASSFSETQYF

V gene: TRBV5-1
clone size: NA
J gene: TRBJ2-7
D gene: NA
CDR3 DNA: TGCGCCAGCAGCTTGTTGGTAGACTCCTACGAGCAGTACTTC
CDR3 protein: CASSLLVDSYEQYF

V gene: TRBV12-5
clone size: NA
J gene: TRBJ2-2
D gene: TRBD1
CDR3 DNA: TGTGCTAGTGGTTGGGTCGACAGGGGACGGGCCGGGGAGCTGTTTTTT
CDR3 protein: CASGWVDRGRAGELFF

V gene: TRBV6-5
clone size: NA
J gene: TRBJ1-3
D gene: NA
CDR3 DNA: TGTGCCAGCAGTTTAACGACAGGTGTCTCTGGAAACACCATATATTTT
CDR3 protein: CASSLTTGVSGNTIYF

V gene: TRBV5-5
clone size: NA
J gene: TRBJ2-5
D gene: NA
CDR3 DNA: TGTGCCAGCAGCGTGGCTCTGAACTTAAAAGAGACCCAGTACTTC
CDR3 protein: CASSVALNLKETQYF

V gene: TRBV6-5
clone size: NA
J gene: TRBJ2-3
D gene: NA
CDR3 DNA: TGTGCCAGCAGTCGAGGGTACACAGATACGCAGTATTTT
CDR3 protein: CASSRGYTDTQYF

V gene: TRBV28
clone size: NA
J gene: TRBJ1-3
D gene: NA
CDR3 DNA: TGTGCCAGCAGTTTGACCGGGAGAAAACACTCTGGAAACACCATATATTTT
CDR3 protein: CASSLTGRKHSGNTIYF

V gene: TRBV13
clone size: NA
J gene: TRBJ2-6
D gene: TRBD1
CDR3 DNA: TGTGCCAGCAGCCCATACTTAGGTCCCTACAGGGGGCCTGGGGCCAACGTCCTGACTTTC
CDR3 protein: CASSPYLGPYRGPGANVLTF

V gene: TRBV5-4
clone size: NA
J gene: TRBJ1-1
D gene: NA
CDR3 DNA: TGTGCCAGCAGCTCGGTAGGTGATTTGAACACTGAAGCTTTCTTT
CDR3 protein: CASSSVGDLNTEAFF

V gene: TRBV11-3
clone size: once
J gene: TRBJ2-6
D gene: NA
CDR3 DNA: TGTGCCAGCAGCAACCCCTTCTCTGGGGCCAACGTCCTGACTTTC
CDR3 protein: CASSNPFSGANVLTF

V gene: TRBV5-6
clone size: NA
J gene: TRBJ2-2
D gene: NA
CDR3 DNA: TGTGCCAGCAGCTTGAGGGAGACGAACACCGGGGAGCTGTTTTTT
CDR3 protein: CASSLRETNTGELFF

V gene: TRBV2
clone size: NA
J gene: TRBJ2-7
D gene: NA
CDR3 DNA: TGTGCCAGCAGGACCTCGGGGGAATTCTACGAGCAGTACTTC
CDR3 protein: CASRTSGEFYEQYF

V gene: TRBV4-2
clone size: NA
J gene: TRBJ1-2
D gene: NA
CDR3 DNA: TGTGCCAGCGGGGGTAATAGTGGCTACACCTTC
CDR3 protein: CASGGNSGYTF

V gene: TRBV27
clone size: NA
J gene: TRBJ2-5
D gene: NA
CDR3 DNA: TGTGCCAGCAGTAGACTGAGGTCCCAAGAGACCCAGTACTTC
CDR3 protein: CASSRLRSQETQYF

V gene: TRBV7-9
clone size: NA
J gene: TRBJ2-7
D gene: TRBD1
CDR3 DNA: TGTGCCAGCAGGCGGACAGGGGCCTACGAGCAGTACTTC
CDR3 protein: CASRRTGAYEQYF

V gene: TRBV6-6
clone size: once
J gene: TRBJ1-2
D gene: NA
CDR3 DNA: TGTGCCAGCACCCGGGGGAGGCCTGGCTACACCTTC
CDR3 protein: CASTRGRPGYTF

V gene: TRBV19
clone size: NA
J gene: TRBJ2-2
D gene: NA
CDR3 DNA: TGTGCCAGTAAGGTTTCAACGAACACCGGGGAGCTGTTTTTT
CDR3 protein: CASKVSTNTGELFF

V gene: TRBV2
clone size: NA
J gene: TRBJ2-3
D gene: TRBD2
CDR3 DNA: TGTGCCAGCAGTGAAAGTAGCGGGGGCACAGATACGCAGTATTTT
CDR3 protein: CASSESSGGTDTQYF

V gene: TRBV3-1/TRBV3-2
clone size: NA
J gene: TRBJ1-1
D gene: TRBD1
CDR3 DNA: TGTGCCAGCAGCCAGGACAGGGGCGGTGAGAACACTGAAGCTTTCTTT
CDR3 protein: CASSQDRGGENTEAFF

V gene: TRBV5-4
clone size: NA
J gene: TRBJ2-1
D gene: NA
CDR3 DNA: TGTGCCAGCAGGGGGGGCTCCTACAATGAGCAGTTCTTC
CDR3 protein: CASRGGSYNEQFF

V gene: TRBV7-9
clone size: NA
J gene: TRBJ1-2
D gene: NA
CDR3 DNA: TGTGCCAGCAGCTTAGATGAAACGGTCCCCTATGGCTACACCTTC
CDR3 protein: CASSLDETVPYGYTF

V gene: TRBV3-1/TRBV3-2
clone size: NA
J gene: TRBJ2-5
D gene: NA
CDR3 DNA: TGTGCCAGCAGCCAAGGGGAGACCCAGTACTTC
CDR3 protein: CASSQGETQYF

V gene: TRBV19
clone size: NA
J gene: TRBJ2-7
D gene: NA
CDR3 DNA: TGTGCCAGTAGTACAGGGCCCGTAGGAGGGGGTCGCCTCTACGAGCAGTACTTC
CDR3 protein: CASSTGPVGGGRLYEQYF

V gene: TRBV12-3/TRBV12-4
clone size: once
J gene: TRBJ1-2
D gene: NA
CDR3 DNA: TGTGCCAGCTCCTTGATGGCGGTTGGCTACACCTTC
CDR3 protein: CASSLMAVGYTF